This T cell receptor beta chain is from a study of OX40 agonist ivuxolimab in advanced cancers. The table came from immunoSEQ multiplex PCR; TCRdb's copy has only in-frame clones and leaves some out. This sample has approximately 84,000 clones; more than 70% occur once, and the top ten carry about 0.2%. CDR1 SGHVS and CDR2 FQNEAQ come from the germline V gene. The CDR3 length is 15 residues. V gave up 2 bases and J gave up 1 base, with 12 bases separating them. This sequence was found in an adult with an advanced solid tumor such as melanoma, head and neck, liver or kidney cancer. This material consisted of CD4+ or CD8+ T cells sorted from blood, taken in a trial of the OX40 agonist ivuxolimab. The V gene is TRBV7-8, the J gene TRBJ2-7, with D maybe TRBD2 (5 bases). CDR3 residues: CASSLFGETSYEQYF. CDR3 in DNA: TGTGCCAGCAGCTTATTCGGGGAAACATCCTACGAGCAGTACTTC.